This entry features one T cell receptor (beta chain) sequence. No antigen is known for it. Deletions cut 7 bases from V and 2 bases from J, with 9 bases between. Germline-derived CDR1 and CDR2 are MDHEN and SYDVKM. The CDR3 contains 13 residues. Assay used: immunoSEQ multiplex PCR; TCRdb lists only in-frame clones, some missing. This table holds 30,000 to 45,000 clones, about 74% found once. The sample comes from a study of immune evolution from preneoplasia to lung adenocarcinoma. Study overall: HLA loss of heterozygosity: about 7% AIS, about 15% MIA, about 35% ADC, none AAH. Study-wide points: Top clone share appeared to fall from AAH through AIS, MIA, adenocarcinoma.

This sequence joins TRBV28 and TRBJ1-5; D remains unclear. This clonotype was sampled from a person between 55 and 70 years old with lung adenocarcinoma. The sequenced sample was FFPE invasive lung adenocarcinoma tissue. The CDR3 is CASNERGNQPQHF. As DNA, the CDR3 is TGTGCCAGCAATGAACGGGGCAATCAGCCCCAGCATTTT.